The 30 T cell receptor beta chains below all came from one sample that was sequenced in a study of blood T cells in healthy people across ages. The authors ran a second PCR of 7 to 11 cycles using a sample-barcoded 5' primer and a J-beta primer mix. TCRdb analysed the 5' RACE reads with MiXCR anew, one entry per CDR3 protein. Seen here are about 930,000 distinct CDR3 sequences, 25% to 30% observed once, and the top ten hold roughly a tenth. These data were likewise used in another study, on T cells of mothers and their children.

Sequencing was carried out using blood. These receptors all come from a woman aged 40 to 50 in good health.

This chain joins TRBV7-2 and TRBJ2-3, with 15 bases matching TRBD2. Germline V gives CDR1 SGHTA, CDR2 FQGNSA. There are 17 residues in the CDR3. With 0 bases clipped from V and 7 bases from J, the junction kept 5 bases outside the gene matches. The CDR3 DNA follows: TGTGCCAGCAGCTTAGCGGGGACTAGCGGGGGGTACAATACGCAGTATTTT. Protein sequence: CASSLAGTSGGYNTQYF.

A few counts support this clonotype. The V call is TRBV2, the J call TRBJ2-5, with 9 positions matching TRBD1. From germline, CDR1 is SNHLY and CDR2 FYNNEI. The CDR3 is 14 amino acids. V was pared by 7 bases and J by 5 bases, with 8 bases of the junction left unmatched. The CDR3 nucleotides read TGTGCCAGCATGACACAGGGGGCCGCGGAGACCCAGTACTTC. Translated: CASMTQGAAETQYF.

This clonotype was observed a few times. The chain has TRBV7-9 and TRBJ2-7, with a possible D match to TRBD2 (6 bases). The CDR3 totals 12 residues. Germline-derived CDR1 and CDR2 are SEHNR and FQNEAQ (reference sequence). The V end lost 5 bases, the J end lost 6 bases, and 11 bases lay between the germline ends. The CDR3 coding sequence is TGTGCCAGCAGCAACCGGGGGACCGAGCAGTACTTC. It translates to CASSNRGTEQYF.

In its sample, this clonotype was seen many times. This chain connects TRBV7-2 to TRBJ2-1, with 8 bases that match TRBD2. V was pared by 2 bases and J by 8 bases, with 5 bases of the junction left unmatched. CDR3 length: 14 amino acids. Germline lookup yields CDR1 SGHTA and CDR2 FQGNSA. The CDR3 region has the DNA TGTGCCAGCAGCTTATGGCCTAGCGGGCATGAGCAGTTCTTC. This translates into CASSLWPSGHEQFF. Complete variable domain (other parts from reference TRBV7-2 and TRBJ2-1): GAGVSQSPSNKVTEKGKDVELRCDPISGHTALYWYRQSLGQGLEFLIYFQGNSAPDKSGLPSDRFSAERTGGSVSTLTIQRTQQEDSAVYLCASSLWPSGHEQFFGPGTRLTVL.

J is TRBJ2-5 and V is TRBV28; D unclear. Deletions cut 10 bases from V and 6 bases from J, with 9 bases between. This CDR3 is 10 amino acids long. CDR1 and CDR2 from the germline V gene are MDHEN and SYDVKM. The CDR3 reads CATKGKTQYF. The CDR3 bases are TGTGCCACCAAAGGGAAGACCCAGTACTTC.

The chain recombines TRBV12-3 or TRBV12-4 with TRBJ1-4; 8 nucleotides match TRBD1. CDR3 length: 13 residues. V lost 3 bases and J lost 14; bases outside the gene matches: 8. The CDR3 nucleotides read TGTGCCAGCAGTTTGATCCCCGGACAGGGCCTGTTTTTT. Amino acids: CASSLIPGQGLFF.

This clonotype occurred many times. This sequence joins TRBV4-1 and TRBJ2-5; 7 positions match TRBD1. Trimming cost V 4 bases and J 2 bases; bases outside gene matches: 7. Per the germline V gene, CDR1 is MGHRA and CDR2 is YSYEKL. The CDR3 has 15 residues. CDR3 residues: CASSLTPGQQETQYF. The CDR3 nucleotides read TGCGCCAGCAGCCTCACGCCGGGACAGCAAGAGACCCAGTACTTC.

V is TRBV15 and J is TRBJ2-3; the D gene is possibly TRBD1 (6 bases). The germline gives CDR1 LNHNV, CDR2 YYDKDF (reference sequence). The CDR3 consists of 14 residues. The V end lost 1 base, the J end lost 14 bases, and 19 bases lay between the germline ends. The CDR3 region has the DNA TGTGCCACCAGCAGAGGCGGTTCCCCAGGGGTCCCGTATTTT. Its protein is CATSRGGSPGVPYF.

This clonotype was recorded a few times. The V gene is TRBV2, the J gene TRBJ1-2; the D gene is possibly TRBD1 (5 bases). CDR1 is SNHLY and CDR2 is FYNNEI in the germline V gene. The length of the CDR3 is 15 residues. The V and J ends lost 2 bases and 6 bases respectively, with 16 bases between them. This CDR3 is CASSEQGGQGDGYTF. CDR3 DNA sequence: TGTGCCAGCAGTGAACAAGGCGGGCAGGGTGATGGCTACACCTTC.

This clonotype was seen only a few times. An end of the junction does not agree with germline; a read error may underlie this. The chain combines TRBV7-7 with TRBJ1-1; D not certain. Germline CDR1 SSHAT, CDR2 FNYEAQ (reference sequence). There are 13 residues in the CDR3. The CDR3 loop is CASSLVENTEAFF. In DNA form, the CDR3 reads TGTGCTAGCAGCTTAGTAGAGAACACTGAAGCTTTCTTT. Complete variable domain (other parts from reference TRBV7-7 and TRBJ1-1): GAGVSQSPRYKVTKRGQDVTLRCDPISSHATLYWYQQALGQGPEFLTYFNYEAQPDKSGLPSDRFSAERPEGSISTLTIQRTEQRDSAMYRCASSLVENTEAFFGQGTRLTVV.

The chain has TRBV7-9 and TRBJ1-1; 9 positions match TRBD1. The CDR3 is 16 residues long. Germline-derived CDR1 and CDR2 are SEHNR and FQNEAQ (reference sequence). V was pared by 3 bases and J by 1 base, with 6 bases of the junction left unmatched. The CDR3 region has the DNA TGTGCCAGCAGCTTGGAGCCGGGACAGGGGAACACTGAAGCTTTCTTT. It translates to CASSLEPGQGNTEAFF.

As concerns this clonotype: Germline and junction disagree at one end, which may indicate a read error. For the CDR3, the DNA is TGCAGTGCTGGAGATCACGGGACAGGAAAATATGGCTACACCTTC. This codes for CSAGDHGTGKYGYTF. The J gene is TRBJ1-2, the V gene TRBV20-1; 8 positions agree with TRBD1. The CDR3 extends over 15 amino acids. The germline CDR1 and CDR2 sequences are DFQATT and SNEGSKA (reference sequence).

This clonotype was counted a few times. V gene TRBV29-1 combines with J gene TRBJ1-2; tentative D call: TRBD1 (6 bases). The V end was cut by 6 bases, the J end by 2 bases, with 28 bases between. Germline V CDR1 and CDR2: SQVTM, ANQGSEA. This CDR3 has 18 residues. CDR3 protein: CSVRKFGGTQVLNYGYTF. Here the CDR3 DNA reads TGCAGCGTGAGGAAATTCGGGGGGACACAGGTGTTAAACTATGGCTACACCTTC.

This clonotype was seen more than once but under ten times. The rearrangement uses TRBV29-1 and TRBJ1-1; the D is unclear. This CDR3 spans 12 amino acids. Trimming pared 7 bases from V and 4 bases from J, leaving 13 bases between. Germline CDR1 is SQVTM and CDR2 is ANQGSEA. CDR3: CSARAPPTEAFF. The CDR3, as DNA: TGCAGCGCCCGGGCTCCCCCCACTGAAGCTTTCTTT.

This clonotype appeared a few times. The CDR3 protein is CASSQDLGENTEAFF. The CDR3 nucleotides are TGCGCCAGCAGCCAAGATCTTGGGGAGAACACTGAAGCTTTCTTT. The chain couples TRBV4-3 to TRBJ1-1; no reliable D call. The CDR3 extends over 15 amino acids. CDR1 and CDR2 (germline): LGHNA, YSLEER. Trimming left V 0 bases short and J 1 base short, with 9 bases between.

This clonotype was detected once. J is TRBJ2-3 and V is TRBV11-2; the match to TRBD2 covers 11 bases. The CDR3 loop spans 16 amino acids. Per the germline V gene, CDR1 is SGHAT and CDR2 is FQNNGV. J gave up 8 bases and V 0 bases, and 7 bases lay outside the gene matches. Here the CDR3 DNA reads TGTGCCAGCAGCTTAGATCTTTTAGCGGGGGGGCGTACGCAGTATTTT. Translated, it gives CASSLDLLAGGRTQYF.

There are many counts of this clonotype. The chain uses TRBV7-4 and TRBJ2-7, with D possibly TRBD2 on 6 matching bases. Germline CDR1 and CDR2: SGHVT and SQSDAQ. The CDR3 loop spans 11 amino acids. V lost 11 bases and J 6 bases, leaving 14 bases between the germline ends. The CDR3 bases are TGTGCCCCCCCCCAGGAGGGCGAGCAGTACTTC. Its translation: CAPPQEGEQYF.

In DNA form, the CDR3 reads TGTGCCAGCAGTTTATCGGGGGGGACAGTTTCCTACGAGCAGTACTTC. Translating gives CASSLSGGTVSYEQYF. The rearrangement links TRBV27 to TRBJ2-7; D tentatively reads TRBD1 or TRBD2 (7 bases each). V was shortened by 0 bases and J by 1 base, with 13 bases between the two germline ends. The CDR3 consists of 16 residues. Germline assignment: CDR1 MNHEY and CDR2 SMNVEV (reference sequence).

There are a few counts of this clonotype. One end of the junction fails to match germline, which may point to a read error. This sequence joins TRBV28 and TRBJ2-2; 10 bases align to TRBD1. Germline loops: CDR1 MDHEN, CDR2 SYDVKM. The CDR3 is 14 residues long. Here the CDR3 reads CASSARQGAGEPFF. Written as DNA, the CDR3 is TGTGCCAGCAGTGCAAGACAGGGGGCCGGGGAGCCGTTTTTT.

Concerning this clonotype: A much larger clone lies a single base off, so this may be a read error. This chain joins TRBV27 and TRBJ2-4, with 15 positions matching TRBD2. Judging by the DNA end, TRBJ2-5 fits better; the J call may be wrong. From germline, CDR1 is MNHEY and CDR2 SMNVEV (reference sequence). CDR3 length equals 16 residues. CDR3 in DNA: TGTGCCAGCAGCGTGGGACTAGCGGGGGGTAGGGAGACCCAGTACTTC. This encodes CASSVGLAGGRETQYF.

This clonotype was detected ten times or more. This chain joins TRBV5-5 and TRBJ2-7; 7 nucleotides line up with TRBD2. Germline-derived CDR1 and CDR2 are SGHKS and YYEKEE (reference sequence). V lost 2 bases, J lost 2 bases, and 10 bases stayed unmatched. CDR3 length: 16 amino acids. The CDR3 protein is CASSLLAGDGPYEQYF. The CDR3 bases are TGTGCCAGCAGCTTATTGGCGGGGGACGGTCCCTACGAGCAGTACTTC.

This clonotype came up many times. The chain uses TRBV2 and TRBJ1-6, with 7 bases aligning to TRBD1. Germline V gene sequence: CDR1 SNHLY, CDR2 FYNNEI. The junction had 4 bases not matched to a gene; V was cut back by 2 bases and J by 6 bases. The CDR3 contains 15 residues. DNA for the CDR3: TGTGCCAGCAGTGAAAGGGGACAGACTAATTCACCCCTCCACTTT. Protein product: CASSERGQTNSPLHF.

The chain recombines TRBV30 with TRBJ2-4, with TRBD1 matching over 8 bases. V shed 1 base and J 13 bases; nucleotides not matched to a gene: 15. Germline values: CDR1 GTSNPN, CDR2 SVGIG (reference sequence). The CDR3 contains 15 residues. Here the CDR3 reads CAWSEDRGPLREQYF. In DNA, the CDR3 is TGTGCCTGGAGTGAAGACAGGGGTCCTTTGAGGGAGCAGTACTTC.

This clonotype appeared many times. The chain employs TRBV9 and TRBJ2-1, with 8 nucleotides matching TRBD1. CDR1 and CDR2 (germline): SGDLS, YYNGEE. J gave up 10 bases and V 4 bases, and 7 bases lay outside the gene matches. The CDR3 sequence is 13 residues long. The CDR3 region is CASSSTGAGEQFF. As DNA, the CDR3 is TGTGCCAGCAGCTCGACAGGGGCCGGGGAGCAGTTCTTC.

CDR3 loop: CASSLVGQRNTGELFF. The CDR3 DNA follows: TGTGCCAGCAGCTTAGTCGGACAGCGGAACACCGGGGAGCTGTTTTTT. The rearrangement uses TRBV7-8 and TRBJ2-2, with D tentatively TRBD1 (6 bases). The CDR3 contains 16 residues. V lost 1 base, J lost 1 base, and 10 bases lay in between. From germline, CDR1 is SGHVS and CDR2 FQNEAQ.

V and J are TRBV9 and TRBJ2-7; 7 bases line up with TRBD2. J was trimmed by 5 bases and V by 4 bases; bases with no gene match: 9. Germline-derived CDR1 and CDR2 are SGDLS and YYNGEE. The CDR3 consists of 14 residues. CDR3 sequence: CASSTGGSSDEQYF. The CDR3 region has the DNA TGTGCCAGCAGCACCGGGGGGTCGAGCGACGAGCAGTACTTC.

J is TRBJ2-1 and V is TRBV5-1; a possible D gene is TRBD1 (5 bases). CDR3 size: 16 residues. Germline V CDR1 and CDR2: SGHRS, YFSETQ. Trimming shortened V by 0 bases and J by 2 bases, and 12 bases separated the two germline ends. The CDR3 loop is CASSLVGAATYNEQFF. Written as DNA, the CDR3 is TGCGCCAGCAGCTTGGTAGGGGCAGCCACCTACAATGAGCAGTTCTTC. The full variable domain, completed using reference TRBV5-1 and TRBJ2-1, is KAGVTQTPRYLIKTRGQQVTLSCSPISGHRSVSWYQQTPGQGLQFLFEYFSETQRNKGNFPGRFSGRQFSNSRSEMNVSTLELGDSALYLCASSLVGAATYNEQFFGPGTRLTVL.

This clonotype was detected a few times. V and J are TRBV6-5 and TRBJ2-1; D may be TRBD2 (5 bases). V gave up 5 bases and J gave up 9 bases, with 20 bases separating them. The length of the CDR3 is 15 residues. The germline V gene has CDR1 MNHEY and CDR2 SVGAGI. The CDR3: CASSPGLARVTEQFF. The CDR3 DNA follows: TGTGCCAGCAGTCCTGGACTCGCGCGGGTCACTGAGCAGTTCTTC.

The sample holds many counts of this clonotype. The chain links TRBV27 to TRBJ2-7; D remains ambiguous. Per germline, CDR1 MNHEY and CDR2 SMNVEV (reference sequence). V lost 2 bases, J lost 2 bases, and 7 bases lay in between. The CDR3 consists of 13 residues. The CDR3 protein is CASSLGLAYEQYF. The CDR3 nucleotides read TGTGCCAGCAGTTTAGGCTTGGCCTACGAGCAGTACTTC.

This clonotype appeared many times. The gene calls are TRBV6-2 or TRBV6-3 and TRBJ1-5; D unclear. V lost 6 bases to trimming and J lost 2 bases, with 11 bases between them. From germline, CDR1 is MNHEY and CDR2 SVGEGT. CDR3 size: 14 residues. Here the CDR3 reads CASSAWVGNQPQHF. Written as DNA, the CDR3 is TGTGCCAGCAGCGCCTGGGTTGGCAATCAGCCCCAGCATTTT.